These 30 T cell receptor beta chains were sequenced from one sample in a study of cytomegalovirus exposure and HLA in healthy donors. The PCR was carried out with 60 Vbeta primers and 13 Jbeta primers. Repertoires were generated with immunoSEQ multiplex PCR, while TCRdb's copy carries only in-frame clones and drops some. The sample contains 95,000 to 130,000 clones, about 86% of which appear only once. The sample was PBMCs. All receptors derive from a woman aged 30 to 39 in good health and CMV-seronegative.

This clone appeared once. The CDR3 region is CASRGDFYEQYF. DNA of the CDR3: TGTGCCAGCAGAGGGGACTTTTACGAGCAGTACTTC. The J gene is TRBJ2-7, the V gene TRBV2; TRBD2 might be the D (6 bases). The germline CDR1 and CDR2 sequences are SNHLY and FYNNEI. This CDR3 spans 12 amino acids. Trimming took 6 bases from V and 4 from J, leaving 10 bases between them.

The chain recombines TRBV12-5 with TRBJ2-7; no definite D call. Trimming left V 3 bases short and J 6 bases short, with 6 bases between. The germline gives CDR1 LGHNT, CDR2 FRNRAP. The CDR3 totals 11 residues. The CDR3 loop reads CASGLAIEQYF. The CDR3, as DNA: TGTGCTAGTGGTTTAGCGATCGAGCAGTACTTC. Together with reference TRBV12-5 and TRBJ2-7, the CDR3 gives the full variable domain: DARVTQTPRHKVTEMGQEVTMRCQPILGHNTVFWYRQTMMQGLELLAYFRNRAPLDDSGMPKDRFSAEMPDATLATLKIQPSEPRDSAVYFCASGLAIEQYFGPGTRLTVT.

The J gene is TRBJ1-1, the V gene TRBV14; TRBD1 is a possible D gene (5 bases). The CDR3 loop spans 16 amino acids. Trimming took off 0 bases at V and 0 bases at J, with 11 bases between the two ends. The germline V gene has CDR1 SGHDN and CDR2 FVKESK. The CDR3 DNA sequence: TGTGCCAGCAGCCAAGACCCGGACATCATGAACACTGAAGCTTTCTTT. Translation gives CASSQDPDIMNTEAFF.

The rearrangement joins TRBV5-4 to TRBJ1-1; 10 positions agree with TRBD1. The CDR3 runs to 17 residues. J was trimmed by 2 bases and V by 2 bases; bases with no gene match: 9. CDR1 and CDR2 (germline): SGHNT, YYREEE (reference sequence). The CDR3 is CASSLGQGVNLNTEAFF. CDR3 bases: TGTGCCAGCAGCTTAGGACAGGGGGTAAATCTTAACACTGAAGCTTTCTTT.

This chain connects TRBV10-3 to TRBJ1-2; 8 bases are shared with TRBD1. V dropped 7 bases and J dropped 4; count of bases not matched to a gene: 8. Germline V gene data show CDR1 as ENHRY and CDR2 as SYGVKD. There are 14 residues in the CDR3. The CDR3 region has the DNA TGTGCCATCACCTTGGACAGGGCGGCCTATGGCTACACCTTC. It encodes CAITLDRAAYGYTF.

This rearrangement joins TRBV19 to TRBJ2-5; no reliable D call. V lost 4 bases and J 5 bases, leaving 14 bases between the germline ends. This CDR3 contains 14 residues. Germline loops: CDR1 LNHDA, CDR2 SQIVND (reference sequence). CDR3 residues: CASSTLLSRETQYF. The CDR3 bases are TGTGCCAGTAGTACCCTACTTAGCCGCGAGACCCAGTACTTC.

This chain uses TRBV6-5 with TRBJ2-5; D uncertain. The closer fit of TRBJ2-7 to the DNA end suggests the J call may be wrong. The CDR3 is 12 residues long. Per germline, CDR1 MNHEY and CDR2 SVGAGI. CDR3 region: CASSRDRYEQYF. Here the CDR3 DNA reads TGTGCCAGCAGCCGTGATCGATACGAGCAGTACTTC.

The chain couples TRBV10-3 to TRBJ1-1; no firm D call. Germline V gives CDR1 ENHRY, CDR2 SYGVKD. The CDR3 runs to 14 residues. Trimming removed 0 bases at V and 4 bases at J, with 9 bases between. In DNA form, the CDR3 reads TGTGCCATCAGTGAGTCCGGAGCAACCACTGAAGCTTTCTTT. Amino acid sequence: CAISESGATTEAFF.

With regard to this clone: The germline gene is not matched at one end of the junction; a read error may be the cause. The chain recombines TRBV2 with TRBJ2-7, with 13 bases aligning to TRBD2. The CDR3 consists of 15 residues. Germline V gene lookup returns CDR1 SNHLY and CDR2 FYNNEI. This CDR3 reads CASSEGLAGTYEQYF. CDR3 coding DNA: TGTGCCAGCAGTGAGGGACTAGCGGGAACCTACGAGCAATACTTC.

The rearrangement uses TRBV19 and TRBJ2-6; D remains unclear. V was shortened by 5 bases and J by 4 bases, with 21 bases between the two germline ends. This CDR3 has 18 amino acids. The V gene's germline CDR1 is LNHDA and CDR2 SQIVND (reference sequence). CDR3: CASSHLRGRTTGANVLTF. The CDR3 coding sequence is TGTGCCAGTAGTCACTTGCGAGGCCGAACAACCGGGGCCAACGTCCTGACTTTC.

The genes are TRBV18 and TRBJ2-3; 9 bases match TRBD2. V gave up 9 bases and J gave up 6 bases; unmatched junction bases: 16. The length of the CDR3 is 16 residues. CDR1 and CDR2 from the germline V gene are KGHSH and LQKENI. In DNA form, the CDR3 reads TGTGCCAGTCACGATTTAGCGGGAGACCCCTTTGATACGCAGTATTTT. Translated, it gives CASHDLAGDPFDTQYF.

This clone was counted only a few times. The CDR3 is CASRGGSTNEKLFF. As DNA, the CDR3 is TGTGCCAGCAGGGGGGGATCGACTAATGAAAAACTGTTTTTT. V is TRBV2 and J is TRBJ1-4, with D possibly TRBD1 on 5 matching bases. CDR1 is SNHLY, CDR2 FYNNEI, per germline. V lost 6 bases to trimming and J lost 2 bases, with 10 bases between them. The CDR3 consists of 14 residues.

The V gene is TRBV6-5, the J gene TRBJ2-3; 9 bases agree with TRBD2. Germline V gene sequence: CDR1 MNHEY, CDR2 SVGAGI. Unmatched junction bases numbered 6, after V lost 5 bases and J lost 6 bases. CDR3 length: 14 amino acids. CDR3 in DNA: TGTGCCAGCAGTCACCCAGGACTAGCGGATACGCAGTATTTT. Translating it yields CASSHPGLADTQYF.

V gene TRBV19 combines with J gene TRBJ2-5; tentatively, D is TRBD1 (5 bases). This CDR3 spans 16 amino acids. Germline V gives CDR1 LNHDA, CDR2 SQIVND (reference sequence). V was trimmed by 5 bases and J by 4 bases, leaving 20 bases between them. The chain's CDR3 is CASSLADTLLGETQYF. CDR3 coding DNA: TGTGCCAGTAGTCTCGCGGACACTCTTCTGGGAGAGACCCAGTACTTC.

This chain connects TRBV7-2 to TRBJ2-3; D unresolved. V gave up 0 bases and J gave up 4 bases, with 11 bases separating them. Per germline, CDR1 SGHTA and CDR2 FQGNSA. This CDR3 region has 15 residues. The CDR3 protein is CASSLAPAAADTQYF. The CDR3 DNA sequence: TGTGCCAGCAGCTTAGCGCCGGCGGCGGCAGATACGCAGTATTTT.

This clone was detected a few times. The V call is TRBV5-4, the J call TRBJ2-7; 9 bases line up with TRBD2. The germline V gene encodes CDR1 SGHNT and CDR2 YYREEE (reference sequence). With 4 bases clipped from V and 5 bases from J, the junction kept 13 bases outside the gene matches. The CDR3 sequence is 16 residues long. DNA for the CDR3: TGTGCCAGCAGCCCCAGGGTTGGCGGGAGGGCCGACGAGCAGTACTTC. Translating gives CASSPRVGGRADEQYF.

The CDR3 spells CASPLAGGYTGELFF. CDR3 sequence (DNA): TGTGCCAGCCCCCTAGCGGGAGGGTACACCGGGGAGCTGTTTTTT. J is TRBJ2-2 and V is TRBV9; the match to TRBD2 covers 12 bases. The CDR3 covers 15 residues. Trimming cost V 7 bases and J 3 bases; bases outside gene matches: 4. Germline V gene sequence: CDR1 SGDLS, CDR2 YYNGEE.

This chain connects TRBV19 to TRBJ2-1; TRBD2 matches 12 bases. V lost 3 bases, J lost 7 bases, and 7 bases stayed unmatched. The CDR3 totals 16 residues. CDR1 is LNHDA and CDR2 is SQIVND in the germline V gene (reference sequence). The CDR3 here is CASSMELAGGRNEQFF. The CDR3 DNA follows: TGTGCCAGTAGTATGGAACTAGCGGGAGGTAGGAATGAGCAGTTCTTC.

The chain has TRBV6-5 and TRBJ2-7, with TRBD1 matching 10 bases. Losses at the gene ends were 6 bases for V and 0 bases for J; bases not matched to a gene: 5. The CDR3 length is 15 residues. Germline V gene data show CDR1 as MNHEY and CDR2 as SVGAGI. DNA for the CDR3: TGTGCCAGCAGACGTGGACAGGGGGACTCCTACGAGCAGTACTTC. The encoded protein is CASRRGQGDSYEQYF.

Comment on this clone: The junction differs from germline at one of its ends, possibly a read error. V usage is TRBV7-7 and J usage is TRBJ2-5; 13 bases fit TRBD2. The CDR3 extends over 16 amino acids. Germline CDR1 SSHAT, CDR2 FNYEAQ (reference sequence). The CDR3 loop reads CASSSGTSGIGETQYF. DNA for the CDR3: TGTGCTAGCAGCTCCGGGACTAGCGGGATTGGGGAGACCCAGTACTTC.

V gene TRBV10-2 combines with J gene TRBJ2-4; TRBD2 is a possible D gene (6 bases). The CDR3 sequence is 15 residues long. Germline CDR1 reads WSHSY; CDR2 reads SAAADI. V was cut by 2 bases and J by 3 bases, with 11 bases left in between. The CDR3 sequence: CASSEEGAGKNIQYF. CDR3 DNA sequence: TGCGCCAGCAGTGAGGAGGGAGCGGGCAAAAACATTCAGTACTTC.

This sequence joins TRBV6-1 and TRBJ2-7; D unresolved. This CDR3 spans 14 amino acids. V lost 6 bases, J lost 0 bases, and 12 bases lay in between. Germline CDR1 is MNHNS and CDR2 is SASEGT. In nucleotides, the CDR3 is TGTGCCAGCAGGAAAGCCTATAGCTCCTACGAGCAGTACTTC. Protein sequence: CASRKAYSSYEQYF.

The chain recombines TRBV11-2 with TRBJ2-7, with D uncertain. The germline V gene has CDR1 SGHAT and CDR2 FQNNGV. There are 14 residues in the CDR3. Trimming cost V 0 bases and J 0 bases, with 6 bases left between them. The CDR3 loop is CASSLEAGSYEQYF. CDR3 in DNA: TGTGCCAGCAGCTTAGAGGCAGGCTCCTACGAGCAGTACTTC.

The chain employs TRBV11-3 and TRBJ2-1; 13 bases match TRBD2. CDR1 and CDR2 (germline): SGHNT, YENEEA. After removal of 4 bases from V and 8 bases from J, the junction contained 5 bases not matched to a gene. The CDR3 runs 15 residues. CDR3 loop: CASSSGTSGTHEQFF. Here the CDR3 DNA reads TGTGCCAGCAGCTCCGGGACTAGCGGGACCCATGAGCAGTTCTTC. Variable domain in full (rest from reference TRBV11-3 and TRBJ2-1): EAGVVQSPRYKIIEKKQPVAFWCNPISGHNTLYWYLQNLGQGPELLIRYENEEAVDDSQLPKDRFSAERLKGVDSTLKIQPAELGDSAVYLCASSSGTSGTHEQFFGPGTRLTVL.

This clone was seen once. The chain links TRBV18 to TRBJ1-4, with D unclear. V lost 4 bases and J 0 bases, leaving 9 bases between the germline ends. The CDR3 contains 15 residues. Germline V gene sequence: CDR1 KGHSH, CDR2 LQKENI. This CDR3 is CASSRAQSTNEKLFF. As DNA, the CDR3 is TGTGCCAGCTCACGCGCACAGTCAACTAATGAAAAACTGTTTTTT.

V is TRBV28 and J is TRBJ1-1; perhaps TRBD1 as D (6 bases). V dropped 4 bases and J dropped 1 base, with 13 bases sitting between them. In germline, CDR1 is MDHEN, CDR2 SYDVKM. The CDR3 consists of 15 residues. Here the CDR3 reads CASSSYGQKNTEAFF. The CDR3 bases are TGTGCCAGCAGTTCATACGGACAGAAGAACACTGAAGCTTTCTTT.

The chain combines TRBV7-9 with TRBJ2-7, with a tentative D call TRBD1 (6 bases). This CDR3 has 16 amino acids. Trimming left V 1 base short and J 1 base short, with 14 bases between. Germline V gene sequence: CDR1 SEHNR, CDR2 FQNEAQ (reference sequence). CDR3 DNA sequence: TGTGCCAGCAGCTTAGGGCCGATTGACAGGTCCTACGAGCAGTACTTC. Encoded protein: CASSLGPIDRSYEQYF.

The chain employs TRBV4-3 and TRBJ2-1; TRBD2 matches 7 bases. CDR1 and CDR2 from the germline V gene are LGHNA and YSLEER. The CDR3 has 15 residues. Trimming at V came to 3 bases and at J to 6 bases, leaving 8 bases not matched to a gene. In DNA form, the CDR3 reads TGCGCCAGCAGCCAGAGTCCTAGCGGAATCAATGAGCAGTTCTTC. Its translation is CASSQSPSGINEQFF.

The genes are TRBV2 and TRBJ2-1, with 12 bases aligning to TRBD2. V lost 3 bases and J lost 5; bases outside the gene matches: 2. The CDR3 spans 15 residues. CDR1 SNHLY and CDR2 FYNNEI come from the germline V gene. The CDR3 DNA reads as TGTGCCAGCAGTGAGTCTAGCGGGAGGGACAATGAGCAGTTCTTC. It translates to CASSESSGRDNEQFF.

This clone was seen only a few times. This chain joins TRBV19 and TRBJ1-1, with TRBD1 identical over 9 bases. The germline V gene encodes CDR1 LNHDA and CDR2 SQIVND (reference sequence). With V trimmed by 4 bases and J by 3 bases, 6 bases remained unmatched. This CDR3 has 15 amino acids. The CDR3 protein is CASSTRDRAHTEAFF. The CDR3 region has the DNA TGTGCCAGTAGTACGAGGGACAGGGCGCACACTGAAGCTTTCTTT.